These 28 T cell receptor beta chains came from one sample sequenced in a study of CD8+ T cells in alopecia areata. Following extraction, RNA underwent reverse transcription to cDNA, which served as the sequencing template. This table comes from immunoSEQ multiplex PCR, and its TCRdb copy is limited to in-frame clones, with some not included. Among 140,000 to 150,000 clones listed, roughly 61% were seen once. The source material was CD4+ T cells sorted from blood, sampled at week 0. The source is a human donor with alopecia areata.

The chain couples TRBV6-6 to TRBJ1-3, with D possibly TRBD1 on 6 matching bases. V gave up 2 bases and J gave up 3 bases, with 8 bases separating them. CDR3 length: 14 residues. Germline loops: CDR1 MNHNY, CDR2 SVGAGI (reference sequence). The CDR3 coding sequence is TGTGCCAGCAGTTACACAGGGTATGGAAACACCATATATTTT. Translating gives CASSYTGYGNTIYF.

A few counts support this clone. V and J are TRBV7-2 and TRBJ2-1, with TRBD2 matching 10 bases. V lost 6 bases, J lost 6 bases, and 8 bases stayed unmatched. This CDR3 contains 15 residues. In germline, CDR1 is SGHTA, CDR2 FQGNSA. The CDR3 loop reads CASRSGGAQVNEQFF. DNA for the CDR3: TGTGCCAGCAGAAGCGGGGGGGCCCAAGTCAATGAGCAGTTCTTC.

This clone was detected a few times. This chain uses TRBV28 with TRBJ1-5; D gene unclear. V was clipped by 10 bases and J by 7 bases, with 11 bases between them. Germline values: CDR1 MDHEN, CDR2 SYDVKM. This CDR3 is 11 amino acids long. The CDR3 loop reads CATSGRQPQHF. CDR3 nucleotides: TGTGCCACCTCCGGCCGACAGCCCCAGCATTTT.

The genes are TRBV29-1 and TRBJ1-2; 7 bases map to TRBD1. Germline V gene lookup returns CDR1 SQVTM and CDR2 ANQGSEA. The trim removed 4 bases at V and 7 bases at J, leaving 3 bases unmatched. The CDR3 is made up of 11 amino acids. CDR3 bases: TGCAGCGTTGGACAGGGCAGTGGCTACACCTTC. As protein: CSVGQGSGYTF. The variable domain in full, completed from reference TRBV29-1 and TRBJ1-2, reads SAVISQKPSRDICQRGTSLTIQCQVDSQVTMMFWYRQQPGQSLTLIATANQGSEATYESGFVIDKFPISRPNLTFSTLTVSNMSPEDSSIYLCSVGQGSGYTFGSGTRLTVV.

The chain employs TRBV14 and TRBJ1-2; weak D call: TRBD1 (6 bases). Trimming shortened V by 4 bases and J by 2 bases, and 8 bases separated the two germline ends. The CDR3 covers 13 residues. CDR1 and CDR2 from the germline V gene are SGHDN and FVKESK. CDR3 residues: CASSPQGNYGYTF. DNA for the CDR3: TGTGCCAGCAGCCCCCAGGGGAACTATGGCTACACCTTC.

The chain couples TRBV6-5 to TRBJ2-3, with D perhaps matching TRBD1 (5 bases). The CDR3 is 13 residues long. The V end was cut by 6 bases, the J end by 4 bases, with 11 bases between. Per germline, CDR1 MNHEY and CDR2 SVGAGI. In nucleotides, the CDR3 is TGTGCCAGCAGAGAGACAGCCTCAGATACGCAGTATTTT. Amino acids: CASRETASDTQYF.

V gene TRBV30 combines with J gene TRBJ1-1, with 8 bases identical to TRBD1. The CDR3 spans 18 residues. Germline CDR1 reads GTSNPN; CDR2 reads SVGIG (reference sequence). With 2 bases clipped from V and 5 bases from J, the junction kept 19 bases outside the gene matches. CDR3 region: CAWSPRLGTGSRGTEAFF. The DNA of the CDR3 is TGTGCCTGGAGTCCAAGACTCGGGACAGGCTCAAGGGGGACTGAAGCTTTCTTT.

CDR3 sequence: CASSARTGSPCEQYF. The CDR3 region has the DNA TGTGCCAGCAGCGCCCGGACAGGTTCACCCTGCGAGCAGTACTTC. The chain is built from TRBV6-1 and TRBJ2-7; TRBD1 matches at 7 bases. The CDR3 length is 15 residues. Germline CDR1 and CDR2: MNHNS and SASEGT. After removal of 6 bases from V and 6 bases from J, the junction contained 14 bases not matched to a gene.

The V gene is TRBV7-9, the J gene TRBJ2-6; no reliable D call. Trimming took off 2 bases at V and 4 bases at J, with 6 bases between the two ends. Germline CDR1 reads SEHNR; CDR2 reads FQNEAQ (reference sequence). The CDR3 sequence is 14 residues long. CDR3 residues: CASSLLTGANVLTF. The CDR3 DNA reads TGTGCCAGCAGCTTATTAACCGGGGCCAACGTCCTGACTTTC. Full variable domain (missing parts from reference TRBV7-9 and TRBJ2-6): DTGVSQNPRHKITKRGQNVTFRCDPISEHNRLYWYRQTLGQGPEFLTYFQNEAQLEKSRLLSDRFSAERPKGSFSTLEIQRTEQGDSAMYLCASSLLTGANVLTFGAGSRLTVL.

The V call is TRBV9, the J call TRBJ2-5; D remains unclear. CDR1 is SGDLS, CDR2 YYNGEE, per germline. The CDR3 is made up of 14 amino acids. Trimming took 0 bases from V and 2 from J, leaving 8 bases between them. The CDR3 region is CASSVGSLQETQYF. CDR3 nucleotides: TGTGCCAGCAGCGTAGGGTCCCTGCAAGAGACCCAGTACTTC.

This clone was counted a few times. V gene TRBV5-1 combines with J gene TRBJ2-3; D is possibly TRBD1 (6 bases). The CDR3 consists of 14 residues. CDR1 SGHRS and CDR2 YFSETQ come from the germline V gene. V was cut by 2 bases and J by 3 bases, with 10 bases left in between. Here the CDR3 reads CASSLQGRTDTQYF. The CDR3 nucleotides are TGCGCCAGCAGCTTACAGGGAAGGACAGATACGCAGTATTTT.

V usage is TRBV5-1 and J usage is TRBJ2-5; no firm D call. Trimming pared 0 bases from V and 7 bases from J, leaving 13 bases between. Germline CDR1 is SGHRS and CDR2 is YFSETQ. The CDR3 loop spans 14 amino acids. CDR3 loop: CASSLADGRRTQYF. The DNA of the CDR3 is TGCGCCAGCAGCTTGGCCGACGGGCGTAGGACCCAGTACTTC.

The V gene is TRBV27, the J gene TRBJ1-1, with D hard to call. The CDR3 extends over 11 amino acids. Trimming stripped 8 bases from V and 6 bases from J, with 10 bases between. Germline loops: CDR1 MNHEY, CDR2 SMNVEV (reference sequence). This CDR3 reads CASLGYAEAFF. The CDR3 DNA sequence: TGTGCCAGCCTCGGGTACGCTGAAGCTTTCTTT.

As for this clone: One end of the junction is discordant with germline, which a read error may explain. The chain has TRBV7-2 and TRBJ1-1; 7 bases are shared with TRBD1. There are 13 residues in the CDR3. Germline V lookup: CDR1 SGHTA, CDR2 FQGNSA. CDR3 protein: CAISLGDSLGAFF. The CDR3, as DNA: TGTGCCATCAGCTTGGGGGACAGCTTGGGGGCTTTCTTT. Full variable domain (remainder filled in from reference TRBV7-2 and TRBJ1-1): GAGVSQSPSNKVTEKGKDVELRCDPISGHTALYWYRQSLGQGLEFLIYFQGNSAPDKSGLPSDRFSAERTGGSVSTLTIQRTQQEDSAVYLCAISLGDSLGAFFGQGTRLTVV.

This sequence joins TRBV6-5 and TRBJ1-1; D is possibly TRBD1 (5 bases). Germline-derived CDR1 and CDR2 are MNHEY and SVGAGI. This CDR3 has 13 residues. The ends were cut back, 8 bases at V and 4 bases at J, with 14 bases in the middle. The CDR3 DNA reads TGTGCCAGCTCATGGGGGGGAGGCACTGAAGCTTTCTTT. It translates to CASSWGGGTEAFF.

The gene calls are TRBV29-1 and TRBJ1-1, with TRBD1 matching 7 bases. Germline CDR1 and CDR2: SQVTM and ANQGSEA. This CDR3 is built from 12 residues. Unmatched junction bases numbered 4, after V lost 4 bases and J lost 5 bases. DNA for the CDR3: TGCAGCGTTGGACAGGGAAGGACTGAAGCTTTCTTT. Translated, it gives CSVGQGRTEAFF.

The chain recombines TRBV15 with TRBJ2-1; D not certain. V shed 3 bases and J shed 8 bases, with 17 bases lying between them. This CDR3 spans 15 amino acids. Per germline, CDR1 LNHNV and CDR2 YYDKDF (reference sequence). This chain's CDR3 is CATSSFEGSLHEQFF. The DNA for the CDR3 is TGTGCCACCAGCAGTTTCGAAGGAAGTTTGCATGAGCAGTTCTTC.

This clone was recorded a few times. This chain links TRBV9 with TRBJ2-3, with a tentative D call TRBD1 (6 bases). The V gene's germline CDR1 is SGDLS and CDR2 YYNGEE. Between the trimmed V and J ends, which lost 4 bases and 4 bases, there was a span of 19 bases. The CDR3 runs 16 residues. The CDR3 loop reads CASSSNSIRGADTQYF. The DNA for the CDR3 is TGTGCCAGCAGCTCCAATTCAATCAGGGGCGCAGATACGCAGTATTTT.

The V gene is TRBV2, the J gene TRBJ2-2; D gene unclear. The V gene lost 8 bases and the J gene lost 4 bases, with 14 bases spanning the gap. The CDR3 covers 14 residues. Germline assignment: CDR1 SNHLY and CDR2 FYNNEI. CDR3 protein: CASGSGSLTGELFF. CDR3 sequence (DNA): TGTGCCAGCGGTTCCGGGTCCCTCACCGGGGAGCTGTTTTTT.

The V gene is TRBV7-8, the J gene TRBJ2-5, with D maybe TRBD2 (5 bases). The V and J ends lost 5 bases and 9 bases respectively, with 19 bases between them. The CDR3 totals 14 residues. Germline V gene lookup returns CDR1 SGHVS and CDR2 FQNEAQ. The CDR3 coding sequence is TGTGCCAGCAGCGAGGGTCGGGTGTCCGCCCCCCAGTACTTC. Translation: CASSEGRVSAPQYF.

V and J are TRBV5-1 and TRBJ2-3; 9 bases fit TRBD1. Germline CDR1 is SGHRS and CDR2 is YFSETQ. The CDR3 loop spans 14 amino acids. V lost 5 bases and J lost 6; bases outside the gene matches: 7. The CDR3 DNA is TGCGCCAGCAGTTCTGGACAGGGGAGGGATACGCAGTATTTT. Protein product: CASSSGQGRDTQYF. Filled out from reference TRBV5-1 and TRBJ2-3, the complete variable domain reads KAGVTQTPRYLIKTRGQQVTLSCSPISGHRSVSWYQQTPGQGLQFLFEYFSETQRNKGNFPGRFSGRQFSNSRSEMNVSTLELGDSALYLCASSSGQGRDTQYFGPGTRLTVL.

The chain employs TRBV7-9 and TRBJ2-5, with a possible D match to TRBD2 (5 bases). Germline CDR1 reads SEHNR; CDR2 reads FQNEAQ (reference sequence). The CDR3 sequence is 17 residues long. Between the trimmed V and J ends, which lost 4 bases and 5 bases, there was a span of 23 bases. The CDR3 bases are TGTGCCAGCAGCTCCCGATCGTCGGTCGGGATAAGGGAGACCCAGTACTTC. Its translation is CASSSRSSVGIRETQYF.

The CDR3 sequence is CAWTSPANYGYTF. Here the CDR3 DNA reads TGTGCCTGGACCTCTCCGGCTAACTATGGCTACACCTTC. V gene TRBV30 combines with J gene TRBJ1-2, with no clear D. CDR3 size: 13 residues. Deletions cut 4 bases from V and 0 bases from J, with 9 bases between. The germline CDR1 and CDR2 sequences are GTSNPN and SVGIG (reference sequence).

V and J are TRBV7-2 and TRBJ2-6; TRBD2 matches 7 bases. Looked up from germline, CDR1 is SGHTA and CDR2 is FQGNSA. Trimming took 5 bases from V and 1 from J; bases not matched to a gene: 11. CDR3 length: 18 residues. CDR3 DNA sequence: TGTGCCAGCAGCCCCAACATGGGAGGGTTGTCTGGGGCCAACGTCCTGACTTTC. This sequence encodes CASSPNMGGLSGANVLTF. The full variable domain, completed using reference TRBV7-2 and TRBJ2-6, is GAGVSQSPSNKVTEKGKDVELRCDPISGHTALYWYRQSLGQGLEFLIYFQGNSAPDKSGLPSDRFSAERTGGSVSTLTIQRTQQEDSAVYLCASSPNMGGLSGANVLTFGAGSRLTVL.

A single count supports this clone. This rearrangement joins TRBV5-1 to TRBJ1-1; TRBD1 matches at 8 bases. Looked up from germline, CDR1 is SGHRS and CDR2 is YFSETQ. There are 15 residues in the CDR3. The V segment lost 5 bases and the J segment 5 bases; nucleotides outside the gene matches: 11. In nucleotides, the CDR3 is TGCGCCAGCAGGAAGATTTACAGGGGGTTAACTGAAGCTTTCTTT. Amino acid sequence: CASRKIYRGLTEAFF. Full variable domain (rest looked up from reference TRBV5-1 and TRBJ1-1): KAGVTQTPRYLIKTRGQQVTLSCSPISGHRSVSWYQQTPGQGLQFLFEYFSETQRNKGNFPGRFSGRQFSNSRSEMNVSTLELGDSALYLCASRKIYRGLTEAFFGQGTRLTVV.

The CDR3 loop reads CSAPPPRAFF. The CDR3 DNA follows: TGCAGTGCTCCGCCCCCCAGGGCTTTCTTT. J is TRBJ1-1 and V is TRBV20-1, with no clear D. This CDR3 is built from 10 residues. Trimming shortened V by 5 bases and J by 11 bases, and 12 bases separated the two germline ends. Germline V gene lookup returns CDR1 DFQATT and CDR2 SNEGSKA (reference sequence).

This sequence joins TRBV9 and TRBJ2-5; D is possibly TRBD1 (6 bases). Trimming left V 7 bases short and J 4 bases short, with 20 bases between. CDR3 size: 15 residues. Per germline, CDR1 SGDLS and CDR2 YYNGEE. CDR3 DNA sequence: TGTGCCAGCTCTTCCGGGACAATGCCCTCAGAGACCCAGTACTTC. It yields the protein CASSSGTMPSETQYF.

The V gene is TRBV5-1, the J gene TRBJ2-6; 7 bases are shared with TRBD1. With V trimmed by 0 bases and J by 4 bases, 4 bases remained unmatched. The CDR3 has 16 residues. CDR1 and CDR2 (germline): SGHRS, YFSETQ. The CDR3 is CASSLEGGAGANVLTF. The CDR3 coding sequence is TGCGCCAGCAGCTTGGAAGGGGGCGCAGGGGCCAACGTCCTGACTTTC.